The rows below give T cell receptor delta chains drawn from one sample of a study of gamma-delta T cells after stem cell transplantation. TCRdb re-processed the RT-PCR reads via CATT. The profile shows around 1,500 delta-chain clones, roughly 21% of them singletons. The sample taken for sequencing was gamma-delta T cells. The receptors were gathered from a human donor. It is not recorded whose cells these are; they may come from a transplant donor. The CDR3 runs from the conserved cysteine through the conserved F or W. The order of the fields is D gene, CDR3 length, clone size, J gene, V gene, CDR3 DNA, CDR3 protein. The D gene is left open where the match is weak. Part of the rows lack a size; the others show once, few, many or a class for expanded clones.

>TRDD3|18|.|TRDJ1|TRDV2
TGTGCCTGTGACACCGTACTGGGGGATACGCGTAGCACCGATAAACTCATCTTT
CACDTVLGDTRSTDKLIF
>TRDD3|20|few|TRDJ1|TRDV3
TGTGCCTTTCCCCGCCTTCCTACTCCACTGGGGGATACGGTCCCCGATAAACTCATCTTT
CAFPRLPTPLGDTVPDKLIF
>TRDD3|18|few|TRDJ2|TRDV2
TGTGCCTGTGACACCGTCAACGGGGGGATACGCGATCCTTCACAACTCTTCTTT
CACDTVNGGIRDPSQLFF
>.|20|few|TRDJ3|TRDV2
TGTGCCTGTGACACTGCAGGGGGAAGAGAGGTCTCCTGGGACACCCGACAGATGTTTTTC
CACDTAGGREVSWDTRQMFF
>TRDD3|18|few|TRDJ1|TRDV2
TGTGCCTGCTTTCCCATTACTGGGGGAACTCGATACACCGATAAACTCATCTTT
CACFPITGGTRYTDKLIF
>TRDD3|15|few|TRDJ1|TRDV2
TGTGCCTGTGACACCGTGGGGGGATACACCGATAAATTCATCTTT
CACDTVGGYTDKFIF
>TRDD3|21|.|TRDJ1|TRDV2
TGTGCCTGTGCGCCCCTGGGCGGGGTGAGAGAAGGGGATACGCTCACCGATAAACTCATCTTT
CACAPLGGVREGDTLTDKLIF
>.|17|few|TRDJ1|TRDV2
TGTGCCTGTGACCGTGTCATGGGGAGGATGACCACCGATAAACTCATCTTT
CACDRVMGRMTTDKLIF
>TRDD3|20|medium-sized|TRDJ1|TRDV2
TGTGCCTGTGACACCGGGGACCTGCTGGGGGGCCCTGTCCGGGCCGATAAACTCATCTTT
CACDTGDLLGGPVRADKLIF
>.|20|.|TRDJ1|TRDV2
TGTGCCTGTGACACGGCCTTCCAGGTCGGGGGGACCCCTCGGACCGATAAACTCATCTTT
CACDTAFQVGGTPRTDKLIF
>TRDD3|22|few|TRDJ1|TRDV2
TGTGCCTGTGACACTGTCGATCCACGGGGGGATAGCAGGTCCGTCACTGGCGATAAACTCATCTTT
CACDTVDPRGDSRSVTGDKLIF
>TRDD3|18|large|TRDJ1|TRDV2
TGTGCCTGTGACCCAGCTTCCTCCTGGGGGATAAACACCGATAAACTCATCTTT
CACDPASSWGINTDKLIF
>TRDD3|17|few|TRDJ1|TRDV2
TGTGCCTGTGACACCGTGTTGGGGGATACGCGGGGAAAAAAACTCATCTTT
CACDTVLGDTRGKKLIF
>TRDD3|20|.|TRDJ1|TRDV2
TGTGCCTGTGACACCGTCTCCCCTACTTCCTTACTGGGGGACACCGATAAACTCATCTTT
CACDTVSPTSLLGDTDKLIF
>.|19|few|TRDJ3|TRDV2
TGTGCCTGTGACACCGCGTGGGGTCTGAGCTCCTGGGACACCCGACAGATGTTTTTC
CACDTAWGLSSWDTRQMFF
>TRDD3|18|.|TRDJ1|TRDV2
TGTGCCTGTCATGCACTGGGGGCCAATCCGGGGTACACCGATAAACTCATCTTT
CACHALGANPGYTDKLIF
>.|16|medium-sized|TRDJ1|TRDV2
TGTGCCTGTGACACGATCAGCGCGACCGTAACCGATAAACTCATCTTT
CACDTISATVTDKLIF
>TRDD3|18|.|TRDJ1|TRDV2
TGTGCCTGTGACACCGTTGGGGGATACGGGGGTGACACCGATAAACTCATCTTT
CACDTVGGYGGDTDKLIF
>.|20|medium-sized|TRDJ2|TRDV2
TGTGCCTGTGACACTATTTCCGTGGAGACGAGGGGGACGCCGGCAGCACAACTCTTCTTT
CACDTISVETRGTPAAQLFF
>.|15|.|TRDJ1|TRDV2
TGTGCCTGTGACGTCGTGGCGGGGTCGGCCGATAAACTCATCTTT
CACDVVAGSADKLIF
>TRDD3|20|few|TRDJ1|TRDV2
TGTGCCTGTGACACCGTGAGTCTGGGGGATACGCCTCAATACACCGATAAACTCATCTTT
CACDTVSLGDTPQYTDKLIF
>TRDD3|21|few|TRDJ3|TRDV2
TGTGCCCGTGACACCATCGCTGGGGGATATGAGAGCTCCTGGGACACCCGACAGATGTTTTTC
CARDTIAGGYESSWDTRQMFF
>.|19|few|TRDJ1|TRDV2
TGTGCCTGTGACACACTGCTTACCGATACCGCCTCTTACACCGATAAACTCATCTTT
CACDTLLTDTASYTDKLIF
>TRDD3|17|medium-sized|TRDJ1|TRDV2
TGTGCCTGTGACACCGTTAATGGGGGATCCTACACCGATAAACTCATCTTT
CACDTVNGGSYTDKLIF
>.|18|large|TRDJ1|TRDV2
TGTGCCTGTGACACGGTGCTGGGGACCGGTTTGTACACCGATAAACTCATCTTT
CACDTVLGTGLYTDKLIF
>TRDD3|20|.|TRDJ1|TRDV2
TGTGCCTGTGGCACAACCGGACTGGGGGATACGAGGGGAGGCACCGATAAACTCATCTTT
CACGTTGLGDTRGGTDKLIF
>TRDD3|19|.|TRDJ1|TRDV2
TGTGCCTGTGACCCCTTACTGGGGGAAAAGGCCCACGACACCGATAAACTCATCTTT
CACDPLLGEKAHDTDKLIF
>TRDD3|22|.|TRDJ1|TRDV2
TGTGCCTGTGACACAGTACCAGGTGGTGGATTACTGGGGGATTCGTACGCCGATAAACTCATCTTT
CACDTVPGGGLLGDSYADKLIF
>TRDD3|20|.|TRDJ2|TRDV2
TGTGCCTGTGACACCGTCACGACCATGGGGGACCGAGCTTTGACGGCACAACTCTTCTTT
CACDTVTTMGDRALTAQLFF
>TRDD3|15|.|TRDJ2|TRDV2
TGTGCCTGTGACACCGCTGGGGGTTTGACAGCACAACTCTTCTTT
CACDTAGGLTAQLFF
>TRDD3|21|.|TRDJ1|TRDV2
TGTGCCTGTGACCCGATAGGCCCGCATGAGTTACGGGGGGATACTGCCGATAAACTCATCTTT
CACDPIGPHELRGDTADKLIF
>TRDD3|25|large|TRDJ1|TRDV2
TGTGCCTGTGACCCCATTCAACTTCCTACGGGTCTGGGGGATACTGACTCGACTTACACCGATAAACTCATCTTT
CACDPIQLPTGLGDTDSTYTDKLIF
>.|17|few|TRDJ1|TRDV2
TGTGCCTGTGACACCGTAGGGGATTCTAACACCGACTATAAACTCATCTTT
CACDTVGDSNTDYKLIF
>TRDD3|16|.|TRDJ1|TRDV2
TGTGCCTGTGACAGACTGGGGACGACTTTGGCCGATAAACTCATCTTT
CACDRLGTTLADKLIF
>TRDD3|22|.|TRDJ1|TRDV2
TGTGCCTGTGACTCGATCAGTAGCCTTCCCGTACTGGGGGATAGATCATCGGATAAACTCATCTTT
CACDSISSLPVLGDRSSDKLIF
>.|21|.|TRDJ1|TRDV2
TGTGCCTGTGACCCTATGGCTTCCTACGGTGGTGGGGGACCTTACACCGATAAACTCATCTTT
CACDPMASYGGGGPYTDKLIF